This passage covers 30 T cell receptor beta chains from one sample sequenced in a study of molecular identifiers for immune sequencing clone quantification. TCRdb itself ran the PCR reads through MiXCR, one entry per CDR3 protein. The sample carries roughly 50,000 distinct CDR3 sequences, about a third recorded once. The sequenced material came from naive CD8+ T cells from blood, with Jurkat cell RNA spiked in. Subset reported: FACS-sorted CD8+CD4-CCR7+CD45RA+ naive T cells. The receptors shown here come from a human donor in good health. Some libraries in this study had Jurkat cell RNA spiked in.

As for this clonotype: A read error may explain this, as a much larger clone is one base away. This chain connects TRBV12-3 or TRBV12-4 to TRBJ2-2, with D perhaps given as TRBD1 or TRBD2 (5 bases each). CDR3 length: 13 residues. The CDR3 is CASSPDRIGELIF. The CDR3 DNA reads as TGTGCCAGCAGCCCCGACAGAATCGGGGAGCTGATTTTT.

This clonotype was detected a few times. The chain combines TRBV14 with TRBJ2-7; TRBD1 matches at 11 bases. Germline assignment: CDR1 SGHDN and CDR2 FVKESK. V trimming: 2 bases; J trimming: 10 bases; junction bases outside the gene matches: 4. The CDR3 is 13 residues long. Here the CDR3 DNA reads TGTGCCAGCAGCCAAACGGACAGGGGGCCACAGTACTTC. It is translated as CASSQTDRGPQYF.

This clonotype came up a few times. The rearrangement links TRBV7-9 to TRBJ2-3, with 9 bases matching TRBD2. Per the germline V gene, CDR1 is SEHNR and CDR2 is FQNEAQ (reference sequence). This CDR3 spans 16 amino acids. Losses at the gene ends were 1 base for V and 4 bases for J; bases not matched to a gene: 6. CDR3 region: CASSLGPAGGPDTQYF. The CDR3 DNA reads TGTGCCAGCAGCTTAGGGCCAGCGGGAGGTCCAGATACGCAGTATTTT.

The chain employs TRBV5-6 and TRBJ1-6, with D tentatively TRBD1 (5 bases). Trimming cost V 3 bases and J 6 bases, with 7 bases left between them. The germline V gene has CDR1 SGHDT and CDR2 YYEEEE. This CDR3 comprises 13 residues. CDR3 in amino acids: CASSWGSNSPLHF. The CDR3 DNA reads TGTGCCAGCAGCTGGGGCAGTAATTCACCCCTCCACTTT. The full variable domain, its missing parts supplied by reference TRBV5-6 and TRBJ1-6, is DAGVTQSPTHLIKTRGQQVTLRCSPKSGHDTVSWYQQALGQGPQFIFQYYEEEERQRGNFPDRFSGHQFPNYSSELNVNALLLGDSALYLCASSWGSNSPLHFGNGTRLTVT.

In the case of this clonotype: One base away lies a much larger clone, so this may be a sequencing read error. The rearrangement joins TRBV28 to TRBJ2-3, with no clear D. V dropped 3 bases and J dropped 4 bases, with 11 bases sitting between them. CDR1 is MDHEN, CDR2 SYDVKM, per germline. CDR3 size: 14 residues. The CDR3 reads CASSFGREADTQYF. The CDR3 DNA sequence: TGTGCCAGCAGTTTCGGAAGAGAGGCAGATACGCAGTATTTT.

Only one count was recorded for this clonotype. This may be a read error: a much more frequent sequence differs by one nucleotide. The chain carries TRBV5-4 and TRBJ2-7; 9 bases agree with TRBD1. In germline, CDR1 is SGHNT, CDR2 YYREEE (reference sequence). V lost 4 bases, J lost 4 bases, and 9 bases stayed unmatched. This CDR3 spans 15 amino acids. The CDR3 region has the DNA TGTGCCAGCAGCGACACAGGGGGCAGGGGGTACGAGCAGTACTTC. This translates into CASSDTGGRGYEQYF.

Concerning this clonotype itself: A much larger clone lies a single base off, so this may be a read error. This chain connects TRBV4-3 to TRBJ2-1; D gene ambiguous. The germline V gene encodes CDR1 LGHNA and CDR2 YSLEER. The CDR3 runs 13 residues. Between the trimmed V and J ends, which lost 1 base and 4 bases, there was a span of 5 bases. The DNA for the CDR3 is TGCGCCAGCAGCCAAGTGGGGTACAATGAGCAGTTCTTC. This encodes CASSQVGYNEQFF.

This clonotype was seen at least ten times. The chain is built from TRBV7-8 and TRBJ2-1, with D perhaps TRBD2 (6 bases). The CDR3 has 16 amino acids. Looked up from germline, CDR1 is SGHVS and CDR2 is FQNEAQ. V was clipped by 2 bases and J by 2 bases, with 13 bases between them. Written as DNA, the CDR3 is TGTGCCAGCAGCTTATATTCGGGGGTTCCCTACAATGAGCAGTTCTTC. Its translation is CASSLYSGVPYNEQFF.

The chain recombines TRBV4-3 with TRBJ2-7; weak D call: TRBD2 (6 bases). The CDR3 covers 15 residues. Per the germline V gene, CDR1 is LGHNA and CDR2 is YSLEER. V was cut by 0 bases and J by 3 bases, with 12 bases left in between. The chain's CDR3 is CASSQDFGGIYEQYF. The CDR3 region has the DNA TGCGCCAGCAGCCAAGATTTTGGCGGGATCTACGAGCAGTACTTC.

In regard to this clonotype: A single base separates this from a much larger clone, so it may be a read error. V and J are TRBV20-1 and TRBJ1-6, with D uncertain. Trimming took off 6 bases at V and 10 bases at J, with 10 bases between the two ends. Germline lookup yields CDR1 DFQATT and CDR2 SNEGSKA (reference sequence). The CDR3 consists of 11 residues. The CDR3 sequence: CSAVELSPLHF. The CDR3, as DNA: TGCAGTGCGGTGGAGTTGTCACCCCTCCACTTT.

The chain joins TRBV20-1 to TRBJ2-7; TRBD1 might be the D (6 bases). Germline loops: CDR1 DFQATT, CDR2 SNEGSKA (reference sequence). The CDR3 covers 13 residues. Trimming took off 1 base at V and 3 bases at J, with 10 bases between the two ends. The CDR3 loop reads CSARVGQSYEQYF. The CDR3 region has the DNA TGCAGTGCTAGAGTCGGACAGAGCTACGAGCAGTACTTC.

This clonotype showed up just a few times. A much larger clone differs from this one at a single base, so this may be a read error. The J gene is TRBJ1-5, the V gene TRBV28, with D maybe TRBD1 (5 bases). CDR3 size: 15 residues. Germline-derived CDR1 and CDR2 are MDHEN and SYDVKM. CDR3 nucleotide sequence: TGTGCCAGCAGAAAGGGACTGATAAGCAATCAGCCCCAGCAATTT. Encoded protein: CASRKGLISNQPQQF.

CDR3 in DNA: TGTGCCAGCAGCCTGGCCTCTGGGGCCAACGTCCTGACTTTC. It is translated as CASSLASGANVLTF. The gene calls are TRBV27 and TRBJ2-6; the D is unclear. The V end lost 6 bases, the J end lost 0 bases, and 6 bases lay between the germline ends. The CDR3 is 14 residues long. Germline CDR1 reads MNHEY; CDR2 reads SMNVEV (reference sequence).

The chain has TRBV7-9 and TRBJ1-6; D may be TRBD1 (5 bases). V was shortened by 4 bases and J by 5 bases, with 12 bases between the two germline ends. The CDR3 is 15 amino acids. The germline V gene has CDR1 SEHNR and CDR2 FQNEAQ (reference sequence). As DNA, the CDR3 is TGTGCCAGCAGCTCCCAGGGTAACCATAATTCACCCCTCCACTTT. Its translation is CASSSQGNHNSPLHF.

With regard to this clonotype: With a much larger clone just one base away, this may be a read error. This chain connects TRBV7-3 to TRBJ1-1; D is unclear. The ends were cut back, 5 bases at V and 3 bases at J, with 7 bases in the middle. Per the germline V gene, CDR1 is SGHTA and CDR2 is FQGTGA. CDR3 size: 12 residues. For the CDR3, the DNA is TGTGCCAGCAGCCCGGGGTACACTGAAGCTTTCTTT. Translating it yields CASSPGYTEAFF.

V gene TRBV28 combines with J gene TRBJ2-2; D is ambiguous. Germline-derived CDR1 and CDR2 are MDHEN and SYDVKM. Between the trimmed V and J ends, which lost 2 bases and 6 bases, there was a span of 10 bases. The CDR3 sequence is 14 residues long. The CDR3 region is CASSLVGFAGELFF. The CDR3 DNA sequence: TGTGCCAGCAGTTTAGTTGGATTCGCCGGGGAGCTGTTTTTT.

The chain uses TRBV27 and TRBJ1-5; D ambiguous. CDR1 is MNHEY and CDR2 is SMNVEV in the germline V gene (reference sequence). Trimming left V 4 bases short and J 0 bases short, with 16 bases between. CDR3 size: 17 residues. This chain's CDR3 is CASSSRYTGHSNQPQHF. CDR3 nucleotide sequence: TGTGCCAGCAGTTCAAGATACACGGGCCATAGCAATCAGCCCCAGCATTTT.

In its sample, this clonotype was seen many times. V gene TRBV29-1 combines with J gene TRBJ2-5; no reliable D call. Germline loops: CDR1 SQVTM, CDR2 ANQGSEA. Trimming pared 7 bases from V and 4 bases from J, leaving 10 bases between. CDR3 length equals 11 residues. CDR3 region: CSAQAAETQYF. The CDR3 DNA is TGCAGCGCCCAGGCGGCAGAGACCCAGTACTTC. Variable domain in full (rest from reference TRBV29-1 and TRBJ2-5): SAVISQKPSRDICQRGTSLTIQCQVDSQVTMMFWYRQQPGQSLTLIATANQGSEATYESGFVIDKFPISRPNLTFSTLTVSNMSPEDSSIYLCSAQAAETQYFGPGTRLLVL.

This clonotype was recorded a few times. The chain uses TRBV28 and TRBJ2-3, with 11 bases identical to TRBD2. Germline CDR1 reads MDHEN; CDR2 reads SYDVKM. V lost 5 bases, J lost 4 bases, and 8 bases stayed unmatched. This CDR3 contains 16 residues. For the CDR3, the DNA is TGTGCCAGCAGTATCCTCCTAGCGGGAGGACCAGATACGCAGTATTTT. This translates into CASSILLAGGPDTQYF. Full variable domain (remainder filled in from reference TRBV28 and TRBJ2-3): DVKVTQSSRYLVKRTGEKVFLECVQDMDHENMFWYRQDPGLGLRLIYFSYDVKMKEKGDIPEGYSVSREKKERFSLILESASTNQTSMYLCASSILLAGGPDTQYFGPGTRLTVL.

This clonotype was seen more than once but under ten times. The chain carries TRBV13 and TRBJ2-5; TRBD1 matches at 7 bases. V lost 5 bases and J lost 3; bases outside the gene matches: 6. The CDR3 totals 14 residues. Germline lookup yields CDR1 PRHDT and CDR2 FYEKMQ (reference sequence). The CDR3 DNA reads TGTGCCAGCAGCAACCGGGACAGCAAAGAGACCCAGTACTTC. This codes for CASSNRDSKETQYF.

This clonotype has only a few counts. The chain employs TRBV27 and TRBJ2-1, with 11 bases lining up with TRBD2. Trimming at V came to 6 bases and at J to 6 bases, leaving 7 bases not matched to a gene. Germline CDR1 reads MNHEY; CDR2 reads SMNVEV (reference sequence). This CDR3 has 15 amino acids. The CDR3: CASRPLAGAVNEQFF. CDR3 in DNA: TGTGCCAGCAGGCCACTAGCGGGAGCAGTCAATGAGCAGTTCTTC.

This clonotype was seen ten or more times. The genes are TRBV4-2 and TRBJ2-1; no firm D call. V was clipped by 1 base and J by 10 bases, with 5 bases between them. This CDR3 comprises 11 residues. Germline V CDR1 and CDR2: LGHNA, YNFKEQ. In nucleotides, the CDR3 is TGTGCCAGCAGCCAAGGCCCGGAGCAGTTCTTC. This translates into CASSQGPEQFF.

By share of the sample, this clonotype is medium-sized. V is TRBV28 and J is TRBJ2-3; D ambiguous. Between the trimmed V and J ends, which lost 5 bases and 2 bases, there was a span of 5 bases. This CDR3 is 12 amino acids long. CDR1 is MDHEN, CDR2 SYDVKM, per germline. DNA for the CDR3: TGTGCCAGCAGTGCCCCCACAGATACGCAGTATTTT. Its protein product is CASSAPTDTQYF.

As concerns this clonotype: A much more abundant neighbour one base away suggests this may be a read error. This CDR3 reads CASSPGGLVGEEEQYF. CDR3 bases: TGTGCCAGCAGCCCGGGGGGACTAGTGGGAGAAGAAGAGCAGTACTTC. The gene calls are TRBV9 and TRBJ2-7; 8 positions match TRBD2. The germline V gene encodes CDR1 SGDLS and CDR2 YYNGEE. Unmatched junction bases numbered 16, after V lost 4 bases and J lost 7 bases. The CDR3 covers 16 residues. The variable domain in full, with the rest retrieved from reference TRBV9 and TRBJ2-7, is DSGVTQTPKHLITATGQRVTLRCSPRSGDLSVYWYQQSLDQGLQFLIQYYNGEERAKGNILERFSAQQFPDLHSELNLSSLELGDSALYFCASSPGGLVGEEEQYFGPGTRLTVT.

This clonotype was recorded a few times. The chain recombines TRBV18 with TRBJ1-1; TRBD1 matches at 7 bases. CDR3 length: 14 amino acids. Germline trimming cut 5 bases from V and 1 base from J; bases unmatched to any gene: 4. Germline V CDR1 and CDR2: KGHSH, LQKENI. The CDR3 bases are TGTGCCAGCTCAAGCTGGACAGGGAACACTGAAGCTTTCTTT. Translated: CASSSWTGNTEAFF.

A note on this clonotype: With a much larger clone just one base away, this may be a read error. The conserved phenylalanine or tryptophan normally closing the CDR3 is absent here, so this likely arose from a read error. The V and J genes are TRBV20-1 and TRBJ1-6; 7 bases map to TRBD1. The J segment lost 11 bases and the V segment lost 0 bases, leaving 7 bases of the junction unmatched. Germline V lookup: CDR1 DFQATT, CDR2 SNEGSKA (reference sequence). This CDR3 comprises 14 residues. The CDR3 loop reads CSARDGAGGAPLHL. DNA for the CDR3: TGCAGTGCTAGAGATGGGGCAGGGGGAGCACCCCTCCACCTT.

The chain employs TRBV25-1 and TRBJ2-2, with D maybe TRBD2 (6 bases). Deletions cut 10 bases from V and 15 bases from J, with 15 bases between. Germline V gene data show CDR1 as MGHDK and CDR2 as SYGVNS. The CDR3 sequence is 10 residues long. The CDR3 here is CAIYLGLLFF. As DNA, the CDR3 is TGTGCCATCTACCTGGGACTTTTGTTTTTT.

V gene TRBV2 combines with J gene TRBJ2-7, with D possibly TRBD1 on 7 matching bases. Germline V lookup: CDR1 SNHLY, CDR2 FYNNEI. CDR3 length: 13 residues. The V gene lost 6 bases and the J gene lost 1 base, with 10 bases spanning the gap. In DNA, the CDR3 is TGTGCCAGCAGGGCGGGACAGTCCTACGAGCAGTACTTC. Translating gives CASRAGQSYEQYF.

This clonotype occurred a few times. V is TRBV29-1 and J is TRBJ2-5; D may correspond to TRBD1 or TRBD2 (5 bases each). The germline CDR1 and CDR2 sequences are SQVTM and ANQGSEA. This CDR3 spans 13 amino acids. The V end was cut by 1 base, the J end by 13 bases, with 19 bases between. The CDR3 DNA reads TGCAGCGTTGAAGTGATTGGGGCGAGGGGCACGTACTTC. Translation: CSVEVIGARGTYF.

There are many counts of this clonotype. The J gene is TRBJ1-5, the V gene TRBV3-1, with TRBD1 matching 7 bases. This CDR3 has 15 residues. Trimming removed 3 bases from V and 0 bases from J; junction bases left unmatched: 2. CDR1 is LGHDT and CDR2 is YNNKEL in the germline V gene (reference sequence). The CDR3 nucleotides read TGTGCCAGCAGCCAGGGACAGTATAGCAATCAGCCCCAGCATTTT. This sequence encodes CASSQGQYSNQPQHF.